These 5 T cell receptor beta chains were sequenced from one sample in a study of blood T cell repertoires in COVID-19. Profiling relied on immunoSEQ multiplex PCR, and the TCRdb table lists in-frame clones only, not all of them. The sample has 350,000 to 400,000 clones, about 87% seen once. Sequenced input: PBMCs or T cells enriched from blood (not recorded which). These receptors came from a man aged 35 to 55 in a cohort exposed to, infected with or recovered from COVID-19 (not recorded which).

V and J are TRBV7-8 and TRBJ2-5; TRBD2 matches 9 bases. This CDR3 has 19 amino acids. CDR1 is SGHVS and CDR2 is FQNEAQ in the germline V gene. V shed 5 bases and J 5 bases; nucleotides not matched to a gene: 21. The DNA for the CDR3 is TGTGCCAGCAGCCCGCGTAGGGGCAACAAGGCGGGAGGGCTGGAGACCCAGTACTTC. Residues: CASSPRRGNKAGGLETQYF.

The V call is TRBV7-2, the J call TRBJ1-5; D not resolved. CDR1 is SGHTA and CDR2 is FQGNSA in the germline V gene. The CDR3 contains 12 residues. V dropped 2 bases and J dropped 4 bases, with 3 bases sitting between them. The CDR3 protein is CASSLQNQPQHF. CDR3 bases: TGTGCCAGCAGCTTACAGAATCAGCCCCAGCATTTT.

The chain is built from TRBV7-9 and TRBJ1-4, with D possibly being TRBD1 (6 bases). The CDR3 length is 16 residues. V gave up 3 bases and J gave up 6 bases, with 17 bases separating them. The V gene's germline CDR1 is SEHNR and CDR2 FQNEAQ (reference sequence). The CDR3 reads CASSFHGRGPDEKLFF. For the CDR3, the DNA is TGTGCCAGCAGCTTCCACGGCAGGGGCCCCGATGAAAAACTGTTTTTT.

This clone has just one count. This sequence joins TRBV9 and TRBJ2-3; perhaps TRBD2 as D (7 bases). CDR3 size: 18 residues. The germline V gene has CDR1 SGDLS and CDR2 YYNGEE. V lost 0 bases to trimming and J lost 0 bases, with 17 bases between them. The CDR3 coding sequence is TGTGCCAGCAGCGTAGGTAGGGGAGCGGGACATAGCACAGATACGCAGTATTTT. Amino acid sequence: CASSVGRGAGHSTDTQYF. The variable domain in full, completed from reference TRBV9 and TRBJ2-3, reads DSGVTQTPKHLITATGQRVTLRCSPRSGDLSVYWYQQSLDQGLQFLIQYYNGEERAKGNILERFSAQQFPDLHSELNLSSLELGDSALYFCASSVGRGAGHSTDTQYFGPGTRLTVL.

The CDR3 DNA sequence: TGTGCCAGCAGCCTCCGGGACAGGGGATTATATGGCTACACCTTC. The encoded protein is CASSLRDRGLYGYTF. The V and J genes are TRBV5-4 and TRBJ1-2; TRBD1 matches at 10 bases. Per germline, CDR1 SGHNT and CDR2 YYREEE (reference sequence). Trimming cost V 4 bases and J 5 bases; bases outside gene matches: 8. The CDR3 contains 15 residues.